The 9 T cell receptor beta chains below come from one sample, sequenced in a study of blood T cell repertoires in COVID-19. The method was immunoSEQ multiplex PCR; TCRdb's version includes in-frame clones alone and lacks a portion of them. The table records around 150,000 clones, approximately 78% of them present only once. Source material: peripheral blood. These TCRs come from a human donor in a cohort sampled during active COVID-19.

V is TRBV28 and J is TRBJ2-5, with D possibly being TRBD1 (5 bases). From germline, CDR1 is MDHEN and CDR2 SYDVKM. Between the trimmed V and J ends, which lost 3 bases and 5 bases, there was a span of 19 bases. The CDR3 extends over 16 amino acids. CDR3 residues: CASSFLGQGFAETQYF. The CDR3 nucleotides read TGTGCCAGCAGTTTTTTGGGCCAGGGTTTTGCGGAGACCCAGTACTTC.

The chain uses TRBV5-5 and TRBJ1-5; possibly TRBD1 for D (5 bases). The CDR3 runs 13 residues. Trimming cost V 3 bases and J 4 bases, with 8 bases left between them. Germline V gene sequence: CDR1 SGHKS, CDR2 YYEKEE (reference sequence). The CDR3 coding sequence is TGTGCCAGCAGCTCACGGGGGAATCAGCCCCAGCATTTT. This codes for CASSSRGNQPQHF.

This clone was seen only once. CDR3 amino acids: CSVEVRGDHEQYF. Written as DNA, the CDR3 is TGCAGCGTTGAAGTCCGGGGAGACCACGAGCAGTACTTC. This rearrangement joins TRBV29-1 to TRBJ2-7, with D tentatively TRBD2 (5 bases). The germline V and J ends were trimmed by 1 base and 5 bases, with 12 bases remaining between them. Germline V gives CDR1 SQVTM, CDR2 ANQGSEA. The CDR3 spans 13 residues.

The rearrangement links TRBV7-9 to TRBJ2-5; 12 nucleotides agree with TRBD2. The CDR3 covers 18 residues. The germline V gene encodes CDR1 SEHNR and CDR2 FQNEAQ (reference sequence). After removal of 4 bases from V and 1 base from J, the junction contained 10 bases not matched to a gene. The CDR3 nucleotides read TGTGCCAGCAGCTCGCGGACTAGCGGGGTTTTTGGCCAAGAGACCCAGTACTTC. This encodes CASSSRTSGVFGQETQYF.

This sequence joins TRBV6-2 or TRBV6-3 and TRBJ1-1; D not certain. Germline CDR1 and CDR2: MNHEY and SVGEGT. The ends were cut back, 4 bases at V and 1 base at J, with 10 bases in the middle. The CDR3 consists of 14 residues. The CDR3 here is CASSSLAGNTEAFF. The CDR3 DNA is TGTGCCAGCAGTTCACTCGCCGGGAACACTGAAGCTTTCTTT.

V usage is TRBV4-1 and J usage is TRBJ2-7, with D maybe TRBD2 (6 bases). V was shortened by 1 base and J by 3 bases, with 13 bases between the two germline ends. Germline lookup yields CDR1 MGHRA and CDR2 YSYEKL. The CDR3 spans 15 residues. This chain's CDR3 is CASSQGEDTYYEQYF. Written as DNA, the CDR3 is TGCGCCAGCAGCCAAGGGGAGGACACTTACTACGAGCAGTACTTC.

The chain has TRBV19 and TRBJ2-1; TRBD2 matches at 7 bases. The germline V gene has CDR1 LNHDA and CDR2 SQIVND (reference sequence). J was trimmed by 1 base and V by 6 bases; bases with no gene match: 6. This CDR3 region has 15 residues. This chain's CDR3 is CASRNPGGSYNEQFF. The CDR3 DNA reads TGTGCCAGTAGGAATCCGGGGGGTTCCTACAATGAGCAGTTCTTC.

V is TRBV11-2 and J is TRBJ2-5, with 9 positions matching TRBD2. CDR1 is SGHAT and CDR2 is FQNNGV in the germline V gene. After removal of 2 bases from V and 7 bases from J, the junction contained 14 bases not matched to a gene. The CDR3 is 17 amino acids. CDR3 sequence reads: CASSLHPSGEAHGTQYF. Here the CDR3 DNA reads TGTGCCAGCAGCTTACATCCTAGCGGGGAGGCCCACGGGACCCAGTACTTC. Full variable domain (outside the CDR3, taken from reference TRBV11-2 and TRBJ2-5): EAGVAQSPRYKIIEKRQSVAFWCNPISGHATLYWYQQILGQGPKLLIQFQNNGVVDDSQLPKDRFSAERLKGVDSTLKIQPAKLEDSAVYLCASSLHPSGEAHGTQYFGPGTRLLVL.

The V gene is TRBV6-6, the J gene TRBJ1-1; D possibly corresponds to TRBD1 (6 bases). Trimming left V 5 bases short and J 1 base short, with 11 bases between. The CDR3 contains 14 residues. Germline CDR1 and CDR2: MNHNY and SVGAGI (reference sequence). DNA for the CDR3: TGTGCCAGCAGTAAATACAGGGAGAACACTGAAGCTTTCTTT. As protein: CASSKYRENTEAFF.